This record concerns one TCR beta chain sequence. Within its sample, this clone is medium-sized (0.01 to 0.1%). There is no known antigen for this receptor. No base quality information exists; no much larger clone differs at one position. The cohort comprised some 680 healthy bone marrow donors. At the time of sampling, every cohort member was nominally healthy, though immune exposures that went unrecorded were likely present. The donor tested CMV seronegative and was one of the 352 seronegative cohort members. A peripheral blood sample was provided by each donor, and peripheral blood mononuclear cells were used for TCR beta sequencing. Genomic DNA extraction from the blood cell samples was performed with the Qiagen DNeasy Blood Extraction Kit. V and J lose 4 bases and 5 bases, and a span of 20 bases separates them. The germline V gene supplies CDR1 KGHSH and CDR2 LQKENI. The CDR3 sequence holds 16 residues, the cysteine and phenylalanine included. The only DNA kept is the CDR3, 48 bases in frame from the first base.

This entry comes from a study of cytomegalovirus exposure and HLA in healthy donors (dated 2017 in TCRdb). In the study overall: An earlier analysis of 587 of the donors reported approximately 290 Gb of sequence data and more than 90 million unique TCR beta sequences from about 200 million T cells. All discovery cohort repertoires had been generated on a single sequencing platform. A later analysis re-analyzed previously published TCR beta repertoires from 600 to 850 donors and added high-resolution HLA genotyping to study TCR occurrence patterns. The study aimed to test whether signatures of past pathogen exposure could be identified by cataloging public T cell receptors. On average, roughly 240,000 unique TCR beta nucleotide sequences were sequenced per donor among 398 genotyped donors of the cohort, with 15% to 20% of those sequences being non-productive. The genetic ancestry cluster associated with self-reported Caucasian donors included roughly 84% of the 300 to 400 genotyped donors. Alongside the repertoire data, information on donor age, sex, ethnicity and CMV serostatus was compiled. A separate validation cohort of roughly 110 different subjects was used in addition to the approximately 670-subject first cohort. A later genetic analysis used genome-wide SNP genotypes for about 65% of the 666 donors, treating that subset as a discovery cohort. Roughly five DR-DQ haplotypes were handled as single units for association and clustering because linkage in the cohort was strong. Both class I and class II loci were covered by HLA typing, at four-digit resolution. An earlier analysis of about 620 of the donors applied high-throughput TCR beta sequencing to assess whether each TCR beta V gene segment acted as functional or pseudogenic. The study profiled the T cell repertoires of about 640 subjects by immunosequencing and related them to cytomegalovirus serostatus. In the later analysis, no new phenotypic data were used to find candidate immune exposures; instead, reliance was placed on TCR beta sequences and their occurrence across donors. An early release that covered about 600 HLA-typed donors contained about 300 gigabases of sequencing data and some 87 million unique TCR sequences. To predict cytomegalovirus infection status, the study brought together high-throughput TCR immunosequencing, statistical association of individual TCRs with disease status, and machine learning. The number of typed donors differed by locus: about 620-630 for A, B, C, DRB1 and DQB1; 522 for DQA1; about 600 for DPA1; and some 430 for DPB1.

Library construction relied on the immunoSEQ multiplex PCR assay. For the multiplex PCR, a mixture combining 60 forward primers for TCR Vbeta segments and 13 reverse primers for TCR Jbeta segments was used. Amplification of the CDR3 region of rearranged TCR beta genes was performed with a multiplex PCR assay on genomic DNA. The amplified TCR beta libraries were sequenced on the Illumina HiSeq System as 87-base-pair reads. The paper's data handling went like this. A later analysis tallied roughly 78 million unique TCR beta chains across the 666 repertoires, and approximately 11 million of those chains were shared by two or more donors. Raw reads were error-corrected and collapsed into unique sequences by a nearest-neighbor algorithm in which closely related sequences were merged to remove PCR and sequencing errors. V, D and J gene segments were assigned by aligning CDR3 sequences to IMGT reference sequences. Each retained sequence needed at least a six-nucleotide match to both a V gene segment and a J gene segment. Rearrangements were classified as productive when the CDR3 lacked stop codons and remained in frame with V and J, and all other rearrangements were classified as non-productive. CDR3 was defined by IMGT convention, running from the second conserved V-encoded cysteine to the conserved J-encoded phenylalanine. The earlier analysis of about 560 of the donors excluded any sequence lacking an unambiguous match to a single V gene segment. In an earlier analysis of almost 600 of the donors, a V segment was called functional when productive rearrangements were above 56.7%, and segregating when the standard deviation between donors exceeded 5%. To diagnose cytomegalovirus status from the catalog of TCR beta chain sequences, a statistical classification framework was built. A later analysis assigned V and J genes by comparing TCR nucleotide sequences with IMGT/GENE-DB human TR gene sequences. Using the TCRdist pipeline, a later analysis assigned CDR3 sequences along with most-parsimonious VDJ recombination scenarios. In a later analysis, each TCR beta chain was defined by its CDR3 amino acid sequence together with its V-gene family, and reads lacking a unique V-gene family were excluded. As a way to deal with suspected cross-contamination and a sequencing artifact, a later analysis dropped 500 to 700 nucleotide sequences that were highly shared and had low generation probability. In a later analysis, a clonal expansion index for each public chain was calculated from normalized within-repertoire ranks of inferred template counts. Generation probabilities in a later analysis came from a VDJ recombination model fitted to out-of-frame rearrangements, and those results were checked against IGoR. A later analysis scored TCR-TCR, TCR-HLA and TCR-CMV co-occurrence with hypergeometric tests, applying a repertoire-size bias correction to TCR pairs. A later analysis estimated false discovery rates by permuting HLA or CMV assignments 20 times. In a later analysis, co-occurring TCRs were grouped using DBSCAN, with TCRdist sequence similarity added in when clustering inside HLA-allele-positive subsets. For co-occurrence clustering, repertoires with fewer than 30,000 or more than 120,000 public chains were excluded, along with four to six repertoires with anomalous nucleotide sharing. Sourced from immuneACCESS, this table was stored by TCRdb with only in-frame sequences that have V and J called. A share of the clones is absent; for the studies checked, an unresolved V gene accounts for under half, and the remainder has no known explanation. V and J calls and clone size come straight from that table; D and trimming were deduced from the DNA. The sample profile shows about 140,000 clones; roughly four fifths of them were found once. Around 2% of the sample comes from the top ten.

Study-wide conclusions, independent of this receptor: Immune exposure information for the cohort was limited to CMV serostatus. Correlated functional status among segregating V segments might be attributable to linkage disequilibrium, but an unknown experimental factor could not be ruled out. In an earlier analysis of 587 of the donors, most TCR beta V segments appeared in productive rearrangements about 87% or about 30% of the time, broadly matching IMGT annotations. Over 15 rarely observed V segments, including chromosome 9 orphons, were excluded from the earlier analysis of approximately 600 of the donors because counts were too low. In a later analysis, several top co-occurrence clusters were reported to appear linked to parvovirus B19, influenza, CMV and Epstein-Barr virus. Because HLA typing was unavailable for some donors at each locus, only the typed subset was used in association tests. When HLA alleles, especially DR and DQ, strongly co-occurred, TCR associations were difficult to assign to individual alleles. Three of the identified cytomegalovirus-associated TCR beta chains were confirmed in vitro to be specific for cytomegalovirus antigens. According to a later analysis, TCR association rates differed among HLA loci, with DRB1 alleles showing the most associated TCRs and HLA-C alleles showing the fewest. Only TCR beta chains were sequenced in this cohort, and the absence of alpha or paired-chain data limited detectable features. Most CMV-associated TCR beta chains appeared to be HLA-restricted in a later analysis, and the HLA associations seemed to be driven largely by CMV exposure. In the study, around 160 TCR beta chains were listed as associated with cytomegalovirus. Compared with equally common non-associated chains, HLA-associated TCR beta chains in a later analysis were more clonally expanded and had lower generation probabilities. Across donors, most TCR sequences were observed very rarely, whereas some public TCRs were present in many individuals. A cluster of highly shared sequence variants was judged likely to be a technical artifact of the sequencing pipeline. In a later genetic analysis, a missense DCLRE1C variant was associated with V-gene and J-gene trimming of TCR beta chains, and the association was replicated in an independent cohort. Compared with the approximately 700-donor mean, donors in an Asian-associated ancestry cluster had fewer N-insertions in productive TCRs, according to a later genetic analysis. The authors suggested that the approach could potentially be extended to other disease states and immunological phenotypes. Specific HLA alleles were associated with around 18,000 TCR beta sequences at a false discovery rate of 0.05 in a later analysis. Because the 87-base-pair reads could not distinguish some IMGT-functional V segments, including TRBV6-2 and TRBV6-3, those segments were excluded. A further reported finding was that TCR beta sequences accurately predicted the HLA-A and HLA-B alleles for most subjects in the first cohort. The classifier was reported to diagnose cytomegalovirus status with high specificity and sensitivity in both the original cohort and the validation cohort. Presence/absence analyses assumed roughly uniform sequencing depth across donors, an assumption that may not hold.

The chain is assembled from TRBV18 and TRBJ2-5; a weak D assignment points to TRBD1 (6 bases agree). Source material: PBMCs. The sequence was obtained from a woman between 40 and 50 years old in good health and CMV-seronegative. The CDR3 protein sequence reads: CASSHGAGEIYETQYF. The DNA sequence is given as TGTGCCAGCTCACACGGGGCAGGGGAGATTTATGAGACCCAGTACTTC.